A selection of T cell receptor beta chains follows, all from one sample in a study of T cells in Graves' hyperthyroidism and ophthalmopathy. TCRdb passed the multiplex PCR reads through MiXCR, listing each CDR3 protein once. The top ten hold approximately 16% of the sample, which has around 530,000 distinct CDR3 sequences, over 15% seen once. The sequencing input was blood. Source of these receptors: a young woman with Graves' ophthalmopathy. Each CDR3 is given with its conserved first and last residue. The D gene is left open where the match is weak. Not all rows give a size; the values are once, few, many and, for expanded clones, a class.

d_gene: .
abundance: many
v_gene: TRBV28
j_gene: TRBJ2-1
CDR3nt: TGTGCCAGCACTACCCCGTCCGGGACTTTGGCTGAGCAGTTCTTC
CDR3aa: CASTTPSGTLAEQFF

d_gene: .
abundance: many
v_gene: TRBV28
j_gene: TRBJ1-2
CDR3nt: TGTGCCAGCAGCACCCAGGGGTTCGGCTATGGCTACACCTTC
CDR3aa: CASSTQGFGYGYTF

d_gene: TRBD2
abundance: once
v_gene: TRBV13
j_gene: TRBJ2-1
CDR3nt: TGTGCCAGCAGCGTAGGAGGCGGGAGTTTCAACGAGCAGTTCTTC
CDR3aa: CASSVGGGSFNEQFF

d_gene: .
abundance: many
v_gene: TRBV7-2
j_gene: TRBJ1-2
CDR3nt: TGTGCCAGCAGCACCGACAGTCGGTACCACTATGGCTACACCTTC
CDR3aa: CASSTDSRYHYGYTF

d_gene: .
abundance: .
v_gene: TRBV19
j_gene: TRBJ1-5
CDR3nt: TGTGCCAGTAAGGAGACCTACAGGGAAGCTCAGCCCCAGCATTTT
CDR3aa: CASKETYREAQPQHF

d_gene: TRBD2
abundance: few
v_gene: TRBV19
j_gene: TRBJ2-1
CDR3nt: TGTGCCAGTAGTATGTTGGGTAGCGGGAGAACCTACAATGAGCAGTTCTTC
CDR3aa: CASSMLGSGRTYNEQFF

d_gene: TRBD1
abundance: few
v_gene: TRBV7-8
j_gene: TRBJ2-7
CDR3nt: TGTGCCAGCAGCCTACCGAAAGACAGGGGAAACTCCTACGAGCAGTACTTC
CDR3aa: CASSLPKDRGNSYEQYF

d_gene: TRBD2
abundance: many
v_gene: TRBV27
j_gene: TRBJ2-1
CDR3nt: TGTGCCAGCAGGGGAGGGGTTCAAGGCAATGAGCAGTTCTTC
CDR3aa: CASRGGVQGNEQFF

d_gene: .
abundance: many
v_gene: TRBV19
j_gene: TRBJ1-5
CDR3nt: TGTGCCAGTAGTCCTTCACAGGGTCGGAGGATACGCAATCAGCCCCAGCATTTT
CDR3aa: CASSPSQGRRIRNQPQHF

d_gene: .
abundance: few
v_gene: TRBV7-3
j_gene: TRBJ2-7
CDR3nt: TGTGCCAGCAGCTTAACCCCAAGTTCAATCTACGAGCAGTACTTC
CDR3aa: CASSLTPSSIYEQYF

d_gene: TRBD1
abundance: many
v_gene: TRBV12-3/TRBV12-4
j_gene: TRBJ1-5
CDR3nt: TGTGCCAGCAGCATTACAGGGGACAATCAGCCCCAGCATTTT
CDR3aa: CASSITGDNQPQHF